These 32 T cell receptor beta chains were sequenced from one sample in a study of blood T cells in healthy people across ages. Combining a sample-barcoded 5' primer with a J-beta primer mix, a second PCR ran for roughly 7 to 11 cycles. TCRdb reprocessed the 5' RACE reads via MiXCR and lists one record per CDR3 protein. The sample has around 500,000 distinct CDR3 sequences; around 27% are singletons. The sample also formed part of further work on T cells of mothers and their children.

Sequencing used blood. These receptors were collected from a boy between 2 and 15 years old in good health.

This clonotype occurred a few times. V usage is TRBV13 and J usage is TRBJ1-2; 9 positions match TRBD1. Germline CDR1 PRHDT, CDR2 FYEKMQ (reference sequence). The CDR3 has 14 amino acids. The V segment lost 4 bases and the J segment 3 bases; nucleotides outside the gene matches: 3. The CDR3 DNA reads TGTGCCAGCAGCTCGAGACAGGGGGACTATGGCTACACCTTC. It specifies CASSSRQGDYGYTF.

In its sample, this clonotype was seen a few times. The rearrangement uses TRBV19 and TRBJ2-2; TRBD1 matches 9 bases. The CDR3 is made up of 14 amino acids. After removal of 11 bases from V and 5 bases from J, the junction contained 9 bases not matched to a gene. Germline assignment: CDR1 LNHDA and CDR2 SQIVND (reference sequence). CDR3 coding DNA: TGTGCCGGTACCGGACAGGGGAGGACCGGGGAGCTGTTTTTT. Amino acid sequence: CAGTGQGRTGELFF.

This clonotype has more than one count but fewer than ten. The CDR3: CASSLRASSTDTQYF. The DNA of the CDR3 is TGTGCCAGCAGCTTAAGGGCGTCTAGCACAGATACGCAGTATTTT. The chain carries TRBV7-6 and TRBJ2-3; D unclear. V gave up 2 bases and J gave up 0 bases, with 9 bases separating them. From germline, CDR1 is SGHVS and CDR2 FNYEAQ. The CDR3 sequence is 15 residues long.

This clonotype appeared a few times. The chain combines TRBV5-5 with TRBJ2-7, with 7 nucleotides matching TRBD2. The junction had 3 bases not matched to a gene; V was cut back by 0 bases and J by 3 bases. CDR3 length: 14 residues. Germline V gene sequence: CDR1 SGHKS, CDR2 YYEKEE (reference sequence). CDR3 sequence reads: CASSLDLAVYEQYF. CDR3 nucleotides: TGTGCCAGCAGCTTGGACCTAGCGGTCTACGAGCAGTACTTC. The whole variable domain, remainder taken from reference TRBV5-5 and TRBJ2-7, is DAGVTQSPTHLIKTRGQQVTLRCSPISGHKSVSWYQQVLGQGPQFIFQYYEKEERGRGNFPDRFSARQFPNYSSELNVNALLLGDSALYLCASSLDLAVYEQYFGPGTRLTVT.

This clonotype turned up a few times. The chain has TRBV5-5 and TRBJ2-6; D call uncertain. With 1 base removed from V and 0 bases from J, the gap between germline ends came to 8 bases. CDR3 length: 16 amino acids. Germline V CDR1 and CDR2: SGHKS, YYEKEE (reference sequence). This CDR3 is CASSLRRDSGANVLTF. CDR3 DNA: TGTGCCAGCAGCTTGAGGAGAGACTCTGGGGCCAACGTCCTGACTTTC.

The V and J genes are TRBV2 and TRBJ2-3; TRBD1 is a possible D gene (6 bases). V gave up 6 bases and J gave up 2 bases, with 12 bases separating them. The CDR3 has 14 residues. Looked up from germline, CDR1 is SNHLY and CDR2 is FYNNEI. The CDR3 DNA reads TGTGCCAGCAGGGAGAGGACAGCCACAGATACGCAGTATTTT. It specifies CASRERTATDTQYF.

This clonotype was seen a few times. This chain links TRBV6-4 with TRBJ2-3, with 10 bases that match TRBD2. V lost 7 bases to trimming and J lost 5 bases; unmatched junction nucleotides: 6. The CDR3 extends over 14 amino acids. CDR1 and CDR2 (germline): MRHNA, SNTAGT. CDR3 loop: CASKTSGDGDTQYF. In DNA, the CDR3 is TGTGCCAGCAAAACTAGCGGGGACGGAGATACGCAGTATTTT.

Only a few counts were recorded for this clonotype. The chain carries TRBV3-1 and TRBJ2-2; no firm D call. This CDR3 spans 14 amino acids. Germline CDR1 and CDR2: LGHDT and YNNKEL (reference sequence). Trimming shortened V by 1 base and J by 4 bases, and 7 bases separated the two germline ends. DNA of the CDR3: TGTGCCAGCAGCCAAGTCAGAAGCACCGGGGAGCTGTTTTTT. This sequence encodes CASSQVRSTGELFF.

The rearrangement joins TRBV30 to TRBJ2-4; D possibly corresponds to TRBD2 (5 bases). The CDR3 runs 14 residues. V was clipped by 1 base and J by 7 bases, with 14 bases between them. Germline V gene data show CDR1 as GTSNPN and CDR2 as SVGIG (reference sequence). As DNA, the CDR3 is TGTGCCTGGAGTGAGCAGCGGAAGAGGAACATTCAGTACTTC. Translation gives CAWSEQRKRNIQYF.

The chain couples TRBV20-1 to TRBJ2-3; a possible D gene is TRBD2 (7 bases). The CDR3 consists of 15 residues. Trimming pared 0 bases from V and 5 bases from J, leaving 15 bases between. CDR1 and CDR2 (germline): DFQATT, SNEGSKA (reference sequence). CDR3: CSAREGGGKQDTQYF. The CDR3 DNA reads as TGCAGTGCTAGAGAGGGAGGGGGGAAGCAAGATACGCAGTATTTT.

About this clonotype itself: The junction does not match germline at one end; this may be a read error. The chain is built from TRBV6-5 and TRBJ1-2; 10 bases fit TRBD1. Germline V gene data show CDR1 as MNHEY and CDR2 as SVGAGI. The CDR3 totals 15 residues. Written as DNA, the CDR3 is TGTGCCAACAGTTACTATCGTGACAGGGGGCTGGGCTACACCTTC. Translated, it gives CANSYYRDRGLGYTF.

The chain recombines TRBV2 with TRBJ2-5, with 10 bases matching TRBD2. Trimming took 6 bases from V and 3 from J; bases not matched to a gene: 7. This CDR3 region has 15 residues. CDR1 is SNHLY, CDR2 FYNNEI, per germline. Written as DNA, the CDR3 is TGTGCCAGCAGGCCGGGACTAGCGATGAAAGAGACCCAGTACTTC. Translating it yields CASRPGLAMKETQYF.

The table lists this clonotype with a few counts. This sequence joins TRBV12-3 or TRBV12-4 and TRBJ2-5; the D gene is possibly TRBD2 (6 bases). The DNA end lines up better with TRBJ2-7; the J call may be wrong. The CDR3 has 14 amino acids. CDR3 sequence (DNA): TGTGCCAGCACCCCCGGGACTCCTTCCTACGAGCAGTACTTC. Translated: CASTPGTPSYEQYF.

A note on this clonotype: Just one base apart from a much larger clone, this may be a read error. This chain uses TRBV7-2 with TRBJ2-5; a weak D match, TRBD2 (5 bases). Trimming took 8 bases from V and 5 from J, leaving 18 bases between them. CDR1 is SGHTA, CDR2 FQGNSA, per germline. This CDR3 has 14 residues. CDR3 sequence: CASGSAGGEETQYF. The CDR3 nucleotides read TGTGCCAGCGGCTCGGCTGGTGGGGAGGAGACCCAGTACTTC.

The rearrangement uses TRBV7-2 and TRBJ2-3; D remains unclear. V lost 5 bases and J 5 bases, leaving 11 bases between the germline ends. The CDR3 totals 13 residues. CDR1 and CDR2 (germline): SGHTA, FQGNSA. CDR3 sequence reads: CASSPQLGDTQYF. CDR3 in DNA: TGTGCCAGCAGCCCCCAACTTGGAGATACGCAGTATTTT.

This clonotype appeared a few times. The rearrangement links TRBV7-9 to TRBJ1-3; D gene uncertain. V lost 0 bases and J lost 0, with 9 bases in between. There are 16 residues in the CDR3. Germline CDR1 reads SEHNR; CDR2 reads FQNEAQ (reference sequence). CDR3 coding DNA: TGTGCCAGCAGCTTAGCGGCCTGGGACTCTGGAAACACCATATATTTT. It translates to CASSLAAWDSGNTIYF.

The chain combines TRBV7-9 with TRBJ2-1; D tentatively fits TRBD1 or TRBD2 (5 bases each). Trimming stripped 6 bases from V and 1 base from J, with 10 bases between. The length of the CDR3 is 14 residues. Germline V gene sequence: CDR1 SEHNR, CDR2 FQNEAQ (reference sequence). The CDR3 nucleotides are TGTGCCAGCAGTCGGGACGTGTCCTACAATGAGCAGTTCTTC. Its protein is CASSRDVSYNEQFF.

Only a few counts were recorded for this clonotype. The chain recombines TRBV29-1 with TRBJ2-5; D is unresolved. Per germline, CDR1 SQVTM and CDR2 ANQGSEA. The V gene lost 5 bases and the J gene lost 2 bases, with 15 bases spanning the gap. The CDR3 has 14 amino acids. The CDR3 DNA reads TGCAGCGTTCAGTCGGCGTCTCTACAAGAGACCCAGTACTTC. Amino acids: CSVQSASLQETQYF.

The V and J genes are TRBV30 and TRBJ2-1; D unclear. Trimming left V 3 bases short and J 4 bases short, with 10 bases between. The CDR3 loop spans 13 amino acids. CDR1 is GTSNPN and CDR2 is SVGIG in the germline V gene (reference sequence). The CDR3 loop reads CAWRPSSYNEQFF. CDR3 bases: TGTGCCTGGAGGCCTAGTAGTTACAATGAGCAGTTCTTC.

This clonotype appeared many times. The V call is TRBV7-2, the J call TRBJ2-5, with TRBD1 matching over 9 bases. Germline lookup yields CDR1 SGHTA and CDR2 FQGNSA. The V segment lost 5 bases and the J segment 5 bases; nucleotides outside the gene matches: 6. There are 14 residues in the CDR3. CDR3 protein: CASSRTGAVETQYF. As DNA, the CDR3 is TGTGCCAGCAGCAGGACAGGGGCGGTGGAGACCCAGTACTTC.

This chain connects TRBV29-1 to TRBJ1-1; D might be TRBD1 (5 bases). CDR1 is SQVTM and CDR2 is ANQGSEA in the germline V gene. The V end was cut by 5 bases, the J end by 1 base, with 8 bases between. The CDR3 length is 12 residues. Written as DNA, the CDR3 is TGCAGCGTTCCAGGGCCGAACACTGAAGCTTTCTTT. Translation gives CSVPGPNTEAFF.

Only a few counts were recorded for this clonotype. The J gene is TRBJ2-7, the V gene TRBV28, with D maybe TRBD1 (6 bases). This CDR3 is built from 15 residues. Trimming stripped 6 bases from V and 7 bases from J, with 22 bases between. From germline, CDR1 is MDHEN and CDR2 SYDVKM. The CDR3 region has the DNA TGTGCCAGCAGGCTTCCGCGGACAGCCCAGGGGGAGCAGTACTTC. Its protein is CASRLPRTAQGEQYF.

The chain links TRBV5-1 to TRBJ2-1; D may be TRBD2 (7 bases). V was trimmed by 0 bases and J by 5 bases, leaving 15 bases between them. This CDR3 spans 16 amino acids. Germline-derived CDR1 and CDR2 are SGHRS and YFSETQ. The CDR3 nucleotides are TGCGCCAGCAGCTTGGTGACTCGCGGGGGCCACAATGAGCAGTTCTTC. It is translated as CASSLVTRGGHNEQFF.

The V call is TRBV9, the J call TRBJ2-3, with D perhaps given as TRBD1 or TRBD2 (7 bases each). The CDR3 is 17 residues long. Germline V lookup: CDR1 SGDLS, CDR2 YYNGEE. The V gene lost 0 bases and the J gene lost 0 bases, with 14 bases spanning the gap. CDR3 bases: TGTGCCAGCAGCGTAGGGGGGGGACAGCTTAGCACAGATACGCAGTATTTT. Translation gives CASSVGGGQLSTDTQYF.

This chain connects TRBV4-1 to TRBJ2-2; no reliable D call. Between the trimmed V and J ends, which lost 2 bases and 0 bases, there was a span of 13 bases. Germline values: CDR1 MGHRA, CDR2 YSYEKL. The CDR3 is made up of 17 amino acids. The CDR3 sequence: CASSQQKGLANTGELFF. The CDR3, as DNA: TGCGCCAGCAGCCAACAAAAGGGCCTAGCGAACACCGGGGAGCTGTTTTTT.

The rearrangement links TRBV2 to TRBJ1-5; D remains ambiguous. V was clipped by 7 bases and J by 1 base, with 8 bases between them. The CDR3 loop spans 13 amino acids. The germline gives CDR1 SNHLY, CDR2 FYNNEI. CDR3 bases: TGTGCCAGCAACCGGGAGAGCAATCAGCCCCAGCATTTT. Amino acids: CASNRESNQPQHF.

This clonotype has a handful of counts. J is TRBJ2-1 and V is TRBV6-5; TRBD2 matches at 11 bases. The CDR3 spans 17 residues. Per the germline V gene, CDR1 is MNHEY and CDR2 is SVGAGI. J lost 9 bases, V lost 4 bases, and 14 bases had no gene match. CDR3 residues: CASSFSGGAIIWGEQFF. Here the CDR3 DNA reads TGTGCCAGCAGTTTTAGCGGGGGGGCGATTATATGGGGTGAGCAGTTCTTC.

The genes are TRBV5-8 and TRBJ1-5, with 8 bases that match TRBD1. Germline V gene lookup returns CDR1 SGHTS and CDR2 YDEGEE. J gave up 7 bases and V 8 bases, and 11 bases lay outside the gene matches. The CDR3 runs 14 residues. CDR3 DNA: TGTGCCAGTAGCACCGACAGGGGTGCCCAGCCCCAGCATTTT. Translation gives CASSTDRGAQPQHF.

The chain employs TRBV15 and TRBJ2-1; 8 bases fit TRBD2. Trimming took 4 bases from V and 0 from J; bases not matched to a gene: 11. CDR3 length equals 18 residues. Germline V gives CDR1 LNHNV, CDR2 YYDKDF (reference sequence). CDR3 region: CATSTRGGTRDSYNEQFF. In nucleotides, the CDR3 is TGTGCCACCAGCACTAGGGGGGGGACTAGGGACTCCTACAATGAGCAGTTCTTC.

V is TRBV5-1 and J is TRBJ1-1; no definite D call. V shed 0 bases and J shed 1 base, with 10 bases lying between them. The CDR3 length is 15 residues. Germline V gene sequence: CDR1 SGHRS, CDR2 YFSETQ. CDR3 DNA: TGCGCCAGCAGCTTGGTGGGCGAGGAGAACACTGAAGCTTTCTTT. The encoded protein is CASSLVGEENTEAFF.

This chain uses TRBV12-3 or TRBV12-4 with TRBJ2-3; tentative D call: TRBD1 (5 bases). This CDR3 has 12 amino acids. V lost 5 bases, J lost 9 bases, and 12 bases lay in between. CDR3 protein: CASSASGFTQYF. The CDR3 region has the DNA TGTGCCAGCAGTGCATCAGGGTTCACGCAGTATTTT.

The V call is TRBV7-9, the J call TRBJ1-6, with D tentatively TRBD1 (5 bases). Trimming removed 6 bases at V and 9 bases at J, with 15 bases between. This CDR3 region has 14 residues. Germline V gene data show CDR1 as SEHNR and CDR2 as FQNEAQ (reference sequence). Here the CDR3 reads CASSGRGASSPLHF. The CDR3 DNA is TGTGCCAGCAGTGGACGGGGCGCCAGTTCACCCCTCCACTTT.